The rows below give T cell receptor beta chains drawn from one sample of a study of shared clonotypes between healthy human individuals. The table came from immunoSEQ multiplex PCR; TCRdb's copy has only in-frame clones and leaves some out. The sample consists of 900,000 to 1,200,000 clones, 75% to 85% of them appearing once. The material sequenced was memory CD4+ T cells from PBMCs. All receptors derive from a young man in good health. Some clones in this sample may be carry-over from other donors' samples. Both conserved end residues are part of each CDR3. Fields, in order: clone size, J gene, D gene, V gene, CDR3 length, CDR3 DNA, CDR3 protein. The D gene is left open where the match is weak. Clone size, where shown, is once, few, many, or a class for clones that have expanded.

clone size: NA
J gene: TRBJ2-5
D gene: TRBD1
V gene: TRBV15
CDR3 length: 16
CDR3 DNA: TGTGCCACCAGTAGCACCGGTGGACAGGGACAAGAGACCCAGTACTTC
CDR3 protein: CATSSTGGQGQETQYF

clone size: many
J gene: TRBJ2-3
D gene: TRBD2
V gene: TRBV7-9
CDR3 length: 16
CDR3 DNA: TGTGCCAGCAGCTTGACTAGCGGGAGACGAACAGATACGCAGTATTTT
CDR3 protein: CASSLTSGRRTDTQYF

clone size: NA
J gene: TRBJ1-2
D gene: NA
V gene: TRBV11-3
CDR3 length: 17
CDR3 DNA: TGTGCCAGCAGCCCGCCCGAGGGAAGGGGCGTCGACTATGGCTACACCTTC
CDR3 protein: CASSPPEGRGVDYGYTF

clone size: NA
J gene: TRBJ1-1
D gene: NA
V gene: TRBV6-5
CDR3 length: 15
CDR3 DNA: TGTGCCAGCAGTTACTCCCTTTTGTATGACACTGAAGCTTTCTTT
CDR3 protein: CASSYSLLYDTEAFF

clone size: NA
J gene: TRBJ2-1
D gene: NA
V gene: TRBV9
CDR3 length: 14
CDR3 DNA: TGTGCCAGCAGCGTAGTTCCAGGCTACAATGAGCAGTTCTTC
CDR3 protein: CASSVVPGYNEQFF

clone size: NA
J gene: TRBJ1-2
D gene: NA
V gene: TRBV9
CDR3 length: 14
CDR3 DNA: TGTGCCAGCAGCCCCCGGACAAAGAACTATGGCTACACCTTC
CDR3 protein: CASSPRTKNYGYTF

clone size: once
J gene: TRBJ2-7
D gene: TRBD1
V gene: TRBV28
CDR3 length: 15
CDR3 DNA: TGTGCCAGCAGTCAGCCGGGACAGGGTCGGTACGAGCAGTACTTC
CDR3 protein: CASSQPGQGRYEQYF

clone size: few
J gene: TRBJ2-5
D gene: NA
V gene: TRBV9
CDR3 length: 14
CDR3 DNA: TGTGCCAGCAGCAGGGGGGGAGACCAAGAGACCCAGTACTTC
CDR3 protein: CASSRGGDQETQYF

clone size: few
J gene: TRBJ2-2
D gene: NA
V gene: TRBV5-1
CDR3 length: 16
CDR3 DNA: TGCGCCAGCAGCTTCCGGGACACCGCGAACACCGGGGAGCTGTTTTTT
CDR3 protein: CASSFRDTANTGELFF

clone size: NA
J gene: TRBJ2-1
D gene: TRBD2
V gene: TRBV7-7
CDR3 length: 16
CDR3 DNA: TGTGCCAGCAGCCCGAAGAGCGGGAGGGCCAGAGATGAGCAGTTCTTC
CDR3 protein: CASSPKSGRARDEQFF

clone size: NA
J gene: TRBJ2-3
D gene: NA
V gene: TRBV5-1
CDR3 length: 13
CDR3 DNA: TGCGCCAGCAGCTTTTTGGGTCCAGATACGCAGTATTTT
CDR3 protein: CASSFLGPDTQYF

clone size: NA
J gene: TRBJ2-5
D gene: NA
V gene: TRBV18
CDR3 length: 14
CDR3 DNA: TGTGCCAGCTCACCAGTGGACAGCCAAGAGACCCAGTACTTC
CDR3 protein: CASSPVDSQETQYF

clone size: NA
J gene: TRBJ2-7
D gene: NA
V gene: TRBV6-1
CDR3 length: 13
CDR3 DNA: TGTGCCAGCTCCCGGGACCGCCGCTACGAGCAGTACTTC
CDR3 protein: CASSRDRRYEQYF

clone size: few
J gene: TRBJ2-1
D gene: NA
V gene: TRBV9
CDR3 length: 14
CDR3 DNA: TGTGCCAGCAGCGTAGGTGTAGGATACAATGAGCAGTTCTTC
CDR3 protein: CASSVGVGYNEQFF

clone size: few
J gene: TRBJ1-2
D gene: TRBD1
V gene: TRBV28
CDR3 length: 15
CDR3 DNA: TGTGCCAGCAGCCCCGGGACAGGGGGACGATATGGCTACACCTTC
CDR3 protein: CASSPGTGGRYGYTF

clone size: few
J gene: TRBJ1-2
D gene: TRBD1
V gene: TRBV28
CDR3 length: 16
CDR3 DNA: TGTGCCAGCAGTCCCCCGAACCCGGGACAGGGGAATGGCTACACCTTC
CDR3 protein: CASSPPNPGQGNGYTF

clone size: NA
J gene: TRBJ2-7
D gene: NA
V gene: TRBV7-9
CDR3 length: 15
CDR3 DNA: TGTGCCAGCAGCCCTAGGTCAGGGAGCTCCTACGAGCAGTACTTC
CDR3 protein: CASSPRSGSSYEQYF

clone size: once
J gene: TRBJ2-7
D gene: TRBD1
V gene: TRBV6-5
CDR3 length: 14
CDR3 DNA: TGTGCCAGCAGTCCAAGGACAGGGGGCTACGAGCAGTACTTC
CDR3 protein: CASSPRTGGYEQYF

clone size: NA
J gene: TRBJ2-5
D gene: NA
V gene: TRBV12-5
CDR3 length: 16
CDR3 DNA: TGTGCTAGTGGTTTGAGGCAGGGGTCGGACCAAGAGACCCAGTACTTC
CDR3 protein: CASGLRQGSDQETQYF

clone size: NA
J gene: TRBJ2-6
D gene: NA
V gene: TRBV11-2
CDR3 length: 17
CDR3 DNA: TGTGCCAGCAGCTTAGTCTGGCGGTTCTCTGGGGCCAACGTCCTGACTTTC
CDR3 protein: CASSLVWRFSGANVLTF

clone size: once
J gene: TRBJ1-5
D gene: TRBD1
V gene: TRBV4-3
CDR3 length: 16
CDR3 DNA: TGCGCCAGCAGCCAAGATAGCGGACAGGGCCATCAGCCCCAGCATTTT
CDR3 protein: CASSQDSGQGHQPQHF

clone size: NA
J gene: TRBJ1-2
D gene: TRBD1
V gene: TRBV6-1
CDR3 length: 14
CDR3 DNA: TGTGCCACCATGGGAGGGGGCTACCTTAAAGGCTACACCTTC
CDR3 protein: CATMGGGYLKGYTF

clone size: NA
J gene: TRBJ2-3
D gene: TRBD1
V gene: TRBV5-4
CDR3 length: 16
CDR3 DNA: TGTGCCAGCAGAAGGGACAGCCGAGCTAGCACAGATACGCAGTATTTT
CDR3 protein: CASRRDSRASTDTQYF

clone size: NA
J gene: TRBJ2-1
D gene: NA
V gene: TRBV6-5
CDR3 length: 14
CDR3 DNA: TGTGCCAGCAGTTACTCGACCCGCGGCAATGAGCAGTTCTTC
CDR3 protein: CASSYSTRGNEQFF

clone size: NA
J gene: TRBJ1-1
D gene: NA
V gene: TRBV5-1
CDR3 length: 15
CDR3 DNA: TGCGCCAGCAGCCGACAGGACAGCTTGAACACTGAAGCTTTCTTT
CDR3 protein: CASSRQDSLNTEAFF

clone size: many
J gene: TRBJ1-3
D gene: NA
V gene: TRBV10-3
CDR3 length: 14
CDR3 DNA: TGTGCCATCAGTGACGGGGGGTCTGGAAACACCATATATTTT
CDR3 protein: CAISDGGSGNTIYF

clone size: many
J gene: TRBJ1-2
D gene: NA
V gene: TRBV28
CDR3 length: 13
CDR3 DNA: TGTGCCAGCAGTTTTTTCGGGGGAAGCGGCTACACCTTC
CDR3 protein: CASSFFGGSGYTF

clone size: NA
J gene: TRBJ2-7
D gene: TRBD1
V gene: TRBV6-1
CDR3 length: 14
CDR3 DNA: TGTGCCAGCAGCCGACAGGGCGCCTCCTACGAGCAGTACTTC
CDR3 protein: CASSRQGASYEQYF

clone size: once
J gene: TRBJ1-5
D gene: NA
V gene: TRBV2
CDR3 length: 15
CDR3 DNA: TGTGCCAGCAGTGGAGGGGGGAGGAGCAATCAGCCCCAGCATTTT
CDR3 protein: CASSGGGRSNQPQHF

clone size: NA
J gene: TRBJ2-1
D gene: TRBD1
V gene: TRBV7-6
CDR3 length: 15
CDR3 DNA: TGTGCCAGCAGTCGGGCCCAGGGGGCGAGAAATGAGCAGTTCTTC
CDR3 protein: CASSRAQGARNEQFF

clone size: few
J gene: TRBJ1-2
D gene: TRBD1
V gene: TRBV11-2
CDR3 length: 15
CDR3 DNA: TGTGCCAGCAGCCCTCGGACAGGGGGGAGGTATGGCTACACCTTC
CDR3 protein: CASSPRTGGRYGYTF

clone size: NA
J gene: TRBJ1-1
D gene: NA
V gene: TRBV5-1
CDR3 length: 11
CDR3 DNA: TGCGCCAGCAGCTTGGACACCGAAGCTTTCTTT
CDR3 protein: CASSLDTEAFF

clone size: NA
J gene: TRBJ2-1
D gene: NA
V gene: TRBV7-3
CDR3 length: 14
CDR3 DNA: TGTGCCAGCAGCCCGGGGACTGGGTACAATGAGCAGTTCTTC
CDR3 protein: CASSPGTGYNEQFF

clone size: few
J gene: TRBJ2-3
D gene: NA
V gene: TRBV6-5
CDR3 length: 15
CDR3 DNA: TGTGCCAGCAGCTCTTCAGCACGAGGTGGGGATACGCAGTATTTT
CDR3 protein: CASSSSARGGDTQYF

clone size: NA
J gene: TRBJ2-1
D gene: TRBD2
V gene: TRBV10-3
CDR3 length: 18
CDR3 DNA: TGTGCCATCAGTGAAGGGGCTAGCGGGAGCCTTATCTACAATGAGCAGTTCTTC
CDR3 protein: CAISEGASGSLIYNEQFF

clone size: NA
J gene: TRBJ1-4
D gene: NA
V gene: TRBV5-1
CDR3 length: 15
CDR3 DNA: TGCGCCAGCAGCTTGATGGGAGGGGCCGGTGAAAAACTGTTTTTT
CDR3 protein: CASSLMGGAGEKLFF

clone size: NA
J gene: TRBJ2-7
D gene: NA
V gene: TRBV6-5
CDR3 length: 12
CDR3 DNA: TGTGCCAGCCTCTCCCCTACCAAGAACCCTTTTTTC
CDR3 protein: CASLSPTKNPFF

clone size: NA
J gene: TRBJ2-1
D gene: TRBD2
V gene: TRBV18
CDR3 length: 14
CDR3 DNA: TGTGCCAGCTCACCTAGCGGGAGCCACAATGAGCAGTTCTTC
CDR3 protein: CASSPSGSHNEQFF

clone size: NA
J gene: TRBJ2-5
D gene: NA
V gene: TRBV19
CDR3 length: 15
CDR3 DNA: TGTGCCAGTAGTATAGAGACGGGACTTTTGGAGACCCAGTACTTC
CDR3 protein: CASSIETGLLETQYF

clone size: NA
J gene: TRBJ1-1
D gene: NA
V gene: TRBV5-4
CDR3 length: 15
CDR3 DNA: TGTGCCAGCAGCTCGGCGAACACAGGGAACACTGAAGCTTTCTTT
CDR3 protein: CASSSANTGNTEAFF

clone size: NA
J gene: TRBJ2-1
D gene: TRBD2
V gene: TRBV7-9
CDR3 length: 15
CDR3 DNA: TGTGCCAGCAGATCTAGCGGGAACACCTACAATGAGCAGTTCTTC
CDR3 protein: CASRSSGNTYNEQFF

clone size: NA
J gene: TRBJ2-1
D gene: TRBD2
V gene: TRBV5-1
CDR3 length: 14
CDR3 DNA: TGCGCCAGCAGCTTGCGACTAGCCGACAATGAGCAGTTCTTC
CDR3 protein: CASSLRLADNEQFF

clone size: NA
J gene: TRBJ1-3
D gene: NA
V gene: TRBV5-1
CDR3 length: 13
CDR3 DNA: TGCGCCAGCAGCTTATGGCAGGGAAACACCATATATTTT
CDR3 protein: CASSLWQGNTIYF

clone size: NA
J gene: TRBJ2-5
D gene: NA
V gene: TRBV19
CDR3 length: 12
CDR3 DNA: TGTGCCAGTAGTAGGGGTGGAGAGACCCAGTACTTC
CDR3 protein: CASSRGGETQYF

clone size: NA
J gene: TRBJ1-2
D gene: NA
V gene: TRBV29-1
CDR3 length: 14
CDR3 DNA: TGCAGCGTTGAATCCATGGCCGTGAACTATGGCTACACCTTC
CDR3 protein: CSVESMAVNYGYTF

clone size: NA
J gene: TRBJ2-7
D gene: NA
V gene: TRBV5-1
CDR3 length: 13
CDR3 DNA: TGCGCCAGCAGCTCCCAAGCCACCTACGAGCAGTACTTC
CDR3 protein: CASSSQATYEQYF

clone size: NA
J gene: TRBJ2-3
D gene: NA
V gene: TRBV5-1
CDR3 length: 16
CDR3 DNA: TGCGCCAGCAGCTTGGAGAGGGCAGGAGCCACAGATACGCAGTATTTT
CDR3 protein: CASSLERAGATDTQYF

clone size: NA
J gene: TRBJ2-1
D gene: NA
V gene: TRBV29-1
CDR3 length: 13
CDR3 DNA: TGCAGCATGGACCGGGACGGCTACAATGAGCAGTTCTTC
CDR3 protein: CSMDRDGYNEQFF

clone size: once
J gene: TRBJ2-7
D gene: NA
V gene: TRBV9
CDR3 length: 14
CDR3 DNA: TGTGCCAGCAGCCCCGAGTCAAGGGGCTACGAGCAGTACTTC
CDR3 protein: CASSPESRGYEQYF

clone size: NA
J gene: TRBJ1-1
D gene: NA
V gene: TRBV6-1
CDR3 length: 15
CDR3 DNA: TGTGCCACCGAGCGGGCGGGGTCCGGGACCTTAGGCGCTTTCTTT
CDR3 protein: CATERAGSGTLGAFF

clone size: NA
J gene: TRBJ1-1
D gene: NA
V gene: TRBV7-9
CDR3 length: 12
CDR3 DNA: TGTGCCAGCCGGATAATGAACACTGAAGCTTTCTTT
CDR3 protein: CASRIMNTEAFF

clone size: NA
J gene: TRBJ2-5
D gene: TRBD2
V gene: TRBV7-2
CDR3 length: 17
CDR3 DNA: TGTGCCAGCAGCTTAGCAATAGCGGGAGCTAAGAGAGAGACCCAGTACTTC
CDR3 protein: CASSLAIAGAKRETQYF